This T cell receptor (beta chain) was sequenced in a study of long-term antiretroviral therapy in people with HIV. The authors ran the immunoSEQ assay, v3.0, at survey level. Sequencing was performed with immunoSEQ multiplex PCR; in TCRdb, only in-frame clones are kept and a portion is missing. The sample includes tens of thousands of clones, roughly 88% of them seen just once. The TCR comes from a man younger than 45 with HIV. The sample here was unsorted PBMCs, taken about 2.7 years after starting antiretroviral therapy.

The CDR3 sequence: CASSLAKETQYF. The DNA for the CDR3 is TGTGCCAGCAGCTTAGCCAAAGAGACCCAGTACTTC. This chain joins TRBV7-2 and TRBJ2-5; the D is unclear. V lost 0 bases, J lost 3 bases, and 2 bases lay in between. This CDR3 has 12 amino acids. Germline values: CDR1 SGHTA, CDR2 FQGNSA.